Reported below is one T cell receptor beta chain. This clonotype has ten or more counts. Its antigen remains unidentified. Base qualities are not recorded, but no much larger clone differs from it by a single base. The entry originates in a study of response to subunit inactivated influenza vaccine (dated by TCRdb to 2016 to 2019). About the study as a whole: To follow how T cells responded to a trivalent subunit inactivated influenza vaccine, the researchers relied on deep quantitative profiling of the T cell receptor repertoire.

What the authors observed across the whole study: The authors suggested that each seasonal influenza vaccination may recruit only a limited number of new T cells.

Library creation used RT-PCR. The data were produced on an Illumina HiSeq 2500. The public reads were quality trimmed at Q25 with fastp and then assembled into clones with MiXCR by TCRdb, keeping productive beta chains. Each CDR3 protein appears once, grouped with its most common genes and DNA. For this sample there are 600,000 to 700,000 distinct CDR3 sequences; 13% to 15% appear just once. The ten largest make up less than 8.5% of the sample. This receptor was obtained from a man between 45 and 60 years old who received an inactivated influenza vaccine. Donor details come from another sample of the same person, matched by shared clones. This material consisted of PBMCs from blood, taken less than 15 days before vaccination.

The CDR3 region: CASTGGDPSSYNEQFF. The DNA reads TGTGCCAGCACCGGCGGGGACCCCAGCTCCTACAATGAGCAGTTCTTC. This receptor chain uses TRBV9 and TRBJ2-1; the D region possibly corresponds to TRBD2 (6 bases align). The cysteine opens and the phenylalanine closes a CDR3 of 16 amino acids. Only CDR3 DNA remains: 48 bases, in frame from the first base. V is reduced by 6 bases and J by 0 bases, leaving a spacing of 16 bases between them. CDR1 and CDR2 are drawn from the germline V gene: SGDLS, YYNGEE.